Sequencing of this TCR beta chain was carried out in a study of cytomegalovirus exposure and HLA in healthy donors. Study findings and constraints: The study recorded over 150 TCR beta chains that were cytomegalovirus-associated. An analysis was carried out later, and it reportedly showed fewer N-insertions in an Asian-associated ancestry cluster than the approximately 700-donor mean. TCR beta sequences reportedly predicted the HLA-A and HLA-B alleles of most subjects accurately. In a later analysis, a missense DCLRE1C variant was linked to TCR beta V- and J-gene trimming.

Primers for the PCR totalled 60 Vbeta and 13 Jbeta. Measured with immunoSEQ multiplex PCR; TCRdb has only the in-frame clones, and not every one. Its clone listing holds approximately 120,000 clones. After removal of 4 bases from V and 5 bases from J, the junction contained 3 bases not matched to a gene. Per the germline V gene, CDR1 is SGHNT and CDR2 is YYREEE (reference sequence). The CDR3 is 13 residues long. Comment on this clone: Its antigen is unknown.

This sequence joins TRBV5-4 and TRBJ2-1; 7 positions agree with TRBD1. Sequenced sample: PBMCs. The sequence came from a man between 18 and 29 years old in good health and CMV-seronegative. The CDR3 nucleotides read TGTGCCAGCAGCCCTCAGGGGGACAATGAGCAGTTCTTC. Translating it yields CASSPQGDNEQFF.